The entry below describes one T cell receptor (beta chain). The antigen is not known. The record originates from a study of cytomegalovirus exposure and HLA in healthy donors. Study-wide points: Researchers counted 150 to 200 TCR beta chains as cytomegalovirus-associated.

Primers: 60 Vbeta forward and 13 Jbeta reverse. Measured with immunoSEQ multiplex PCR; TCRdb has only the in-frame clones, and not every one. The table has roughly 230,000 clones, more than 70% seen once. The clonotype was recovered from a boy younger than 18 in good health and CMV-seronegative. What was sequenced was PBMCs.

The CDR3, as DNA: TGTGCCAGCAGCCGGACAGGGGATAGCAATCAGCCCCAGCATTTT. This sequence encodes CASSRTGDSNQPQHF. The chain joins TRBV5-6 to TRBJ1-5; 9 nucleotides line up with TRBD1. The CDR3 totals 15 residues. J was trimmed by 0 bases and V by 4 bases; bases with no gene match: 2. Germline CDR1 is SGHDT and CDR2 is YYEEEE.